This TCR beta chain is drawn from a study of shared clonotypes between healthy human individuals. Overall study results and limits: A handful of donors showed sharing of about 4.8% of naive CD4 clonotypes.

About this clone: Its target is not known.

There are 14 residues in the CDR3. The V gene lost 2 bases and the J gene lost 4 bases, with 11 bases spanning the gap. Germline V lookup: CDR1 MNHEY, CDR2 SVGAGI. The table came from immunoSEQ multiplex PCR; TCRdb's copy has only in-frame clones and leaves some out. The sample holds around 2,000,000 clones, 90% to 95% seen once. The rearrangement links TRBV6-5 to TRBJ1-2, with D possibly matching TRBD1 (5 bases). Source material: naive CD4+ T cells sorted from blood. Subset here: CD45RA+ positively selected. The source is a man between 18 and 35 years old in good health. DNA for the CDR3: TGTGCCAGCAGTTACAACCCGGGACCCTATGGCTACACCTTC. Its translation is CASSYNPGPYGYTF.